This entry is about one T cell receptor (beta chain). The antigen is not known. This sample is drawn from a study of T cell responses to AZD1222 COVID-19 vaccine. Overall study: Samples with a second dose at about 4 or about 12 weeks were pooled together.

General study points: Just 5 to 7 AZD1222 recipients tested seropositive at baseline. Researchers took repertoire samples only after the peak T cell response had come. Dominant CD4 TCR responses targeted spike regions 160-218 and 743-854.

The length of the CDR3 is 15 residues. The germline V gene encodes CDR1 MNHEY and CDR2 SVGAGI. Trimming removed 4 bases at V and 0 bases at J, with 9 bases between. Some clones are missing from TCRdb's copy, which holds only in-frame ones; the method was immunoSEQ multiplex PCR. Counted here are more than 85,000 clones, approximately 86% occurring once; the ten biggest clones make up 5.2%. V and J are TRBV6-5 and TRBJ2-2, with a tentative D call TRBD2 (5 bases). The specimen was peripheral blood, collected on day 0 of AZD1222 vaccination. This TCR derives from an adult in good health. In DNA, the CDR3 is TGTGCCAGCAGTTTGCGGGCCGCGAACACCGGGGAGCTGTTTTTT. This sequence encodes CASSLRAANTGELFF.